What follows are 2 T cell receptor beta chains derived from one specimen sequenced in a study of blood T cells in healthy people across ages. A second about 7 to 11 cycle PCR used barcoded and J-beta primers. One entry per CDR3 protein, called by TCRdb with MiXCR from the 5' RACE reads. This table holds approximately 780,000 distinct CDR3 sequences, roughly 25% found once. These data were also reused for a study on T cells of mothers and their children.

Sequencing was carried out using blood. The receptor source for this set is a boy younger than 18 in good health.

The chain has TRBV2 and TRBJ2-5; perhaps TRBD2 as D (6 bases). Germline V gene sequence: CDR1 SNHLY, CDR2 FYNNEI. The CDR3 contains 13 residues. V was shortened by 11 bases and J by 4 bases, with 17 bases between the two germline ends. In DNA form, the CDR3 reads TGTGCCTGCGACGGCACTAGCAGAGAGACCCAGTACTTC. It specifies CACDGTSRETQYF.

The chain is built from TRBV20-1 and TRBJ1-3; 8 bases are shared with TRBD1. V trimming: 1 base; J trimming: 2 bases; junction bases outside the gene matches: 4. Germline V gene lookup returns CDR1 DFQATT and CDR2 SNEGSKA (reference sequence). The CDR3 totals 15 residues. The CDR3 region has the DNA TGCAGTGCTAGAGGGTGGACAGGGCCTGGAAACACCATATATTTT. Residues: CSARGWTGPGNTIYF.